One sample yielded the 19 T cell receptor beta chains listed below, sequenced in a study of OX40 agonist ivuxolimab in advanced cancers. TCRdb's copy holds only in-frame clones and misses some; the assay was immunoSEQ multiplex PCR. This sample carries around 60,000 clones, around 90% of them seen once, and the ten largest clones take roughly 25%. Specimen: CD4+ or CD8+ T cells sorted from blood, collected in a trial of the OX40 agonist ivuxolimab. These receptors were obtained from an adult with an advanced solid tumor such as melanoma, head and neck, liver or kidney cancer.

The genes are TRBV19 and TRBJ2-1; 9 bases line up with TRBD2. The CDR3 contains 15 residues. Germline V CDR1 and CDR2: LNHDA, SQIVND (reference sequence). Germline trimming cut 9 bases from V and 6 bases from J; bases unmatched to any gene: 12. The CDR3 DNA reads TGTGCCAGACCCCTAGGGACTAGCACGGTCAATGAGCAGTTCTTC. Its translation: CARPLGTSTVNEQFF.

In DNA, the CDR3 is TGTGCCAGCAGCCTCAGCGGGACTAGCGCCTACAATGAGCAGTTCTTC. As protein: CASSLSGTSAYNEQFF. The V call is TRBV28, the J call TRBJ2-1; 10 bases agree with TRBD2. The CDR3 length is 16 residues. The germline CDR1 and CDR2 sequences are MDHEN and SYDVKM. After removal of 6 bases from V and 2 bases from J, the junction contained 7 bases not matched to a gene.

The chain uses TRBV5-1 and TRBJ2-1, with D possibly matching TRBD2 (6 bases). Germline V CDR1 and CDR2: SGHRS, YFSETQ. CDR3 length: 15 residues. V was clipped by 4 bases and J by 2 bases, with 13 bases between them. In DNA form, the CDR3 reads TGCGCCAGCAGCCCTAGGGACTTCACCTACAATGAGCAGTTCTTC. It translates to CASSPRDFTYNEQFF.

The chain uses TRBV7-8 and TRBJ2-2, with D unclear. CDR1 is SGHVS, CDR2 FQNEAQ, per germline. This CDR3 comprises 15 residues. The V end lost 2 bases, the J end lost 4 bases, and 11 bases lay between the germline ends. The CDR3 nucleotides read TGTGCCAGCAGCTTAACCCCCGCAGGCACCGGGGAGCTGTTTTTT. It encodes CASSLTPAGTGELFF.

This clone was observed a single time. The chain has TRBV6-5 and TRBJ1-1; D remains unclear. Between the trimmed V and J ends, which lost 0 bases and 4 bases, there was a span of 12 bases. CDR1 and CDR2 (germline): MNHEY, SVGAGI. The CDR3 consists of 15 residues. The CDR3: CASSYSSTAGTEAFF. In nucleotides, the CDR3 is TGTGCCAGCAGTTACTCGTCTACGGCGGGCACTGAAGCTTTCTTT.

This rearrangement joins TRBV11-2 to TRBJ2-6; tentatively, D is TRBD1 (6 bases). Germline CDR1 reads SGHAT; CDR2 reads FQNNGV. This CDR3 is built from 15 residues. The ends were cut back, 5 bases at V and 1 base at J, with 9 bases in the middle. This CDR3 reads CASSVTGSGANVLTF. CDR3 DNA sequence: TGTGCCAGCAGCGTGACAGGATCTGGGGCCAACGTCCTGACTTTC.

This clone was counted once. In nucleotides, the CDR3 is TGTGCCAGCAGCTTAGGACGGTACAATGAGCAGTTCTTC. Translation: CASSLGRYNEQFF. The chain has TRBV7-2 and TRBJ2-1, with D unresolved. Trimming shortened V by 1 base and J by 4 bases, and 5 bases separated the two germline ends. Germline values: CDR1 SGHTA, CDR2 FQGNSA. The CDR3 sequence is 13 residues long.

The chain is built from TRBV27 and TRBJ1-5; unclear D gene. The germline gives CDR1 MNHEY, CDR2 SMNVEV (reference sequence). This CDR3 comprises 13 residues. Between the trimmed V and J ends, which lost 0 bases and 7 bases, there was a span of 7 bases. CDR3 residues: CASSLSPGQPQHF. For the CDR3, the DNA is TGTGCCAGCAGTTTATCCCCAGGCCAGCCCCAGCATTTT.

The chain combines TRBV6-1 with TRBJ1-4; TRBD1 matches at 7 bases. Trimming took 6 bases from V and 7 from J; bases not matched to a gene: 5. Germline V gene sequence: CDR1 MNHNS, CDR2 SASEGT. The CDR3 loop spans 13 amino acids. This CDR3 is CASRQGLTEKLFF. For the CDR3, the DNA is TGTGCCAGCAGACAGGGGCTCACTGAAAAACTGTTTTTT.

The chain links TRBV14 to TRBJ1-1; unclear D gene. Trimming removed 4 bases from V and 3 bases from J, with 9 bases in between. The germline CDR1 and CDR2 sequences are SGHDN and FVKESK. The CDR3 sequence is 13 residues long. CDR3 protein: CASSPREHTEAFF. CDR3 bases: TGTGCCAGCAGCCCTCGGGAGCACACTGAAGCTTTCTTT.

This chain links TRBV11-3 with TRBJ2-3, with 7 bases matching TRBD2. The CDR3 runs to 17 residues. The germline CDR1 and CDR2 sequences are SGHNT and YENEEA. The trim removed 8 bases at V and 5 bases at J, leaving 19 bases unmatched. CDR3 residues: CASAKNSGRQGKDTQYF. CDR3 in DNA: TGTGCCAGCGCAAAAAATTCCGGGAGGCAGGGCAAAGATACGCAGTATTTT.

The chain couples TRBV20-1 to TRBJ2-7; D ambiguous. Trimming pared 2 bases from V and 6 bases from J, leaving 2 bases between. Germline V lookup: CDR1 DFQATT, CDR2 SNEGSKA (reference sequence). The CDR3 consists of 9 residues. The CDR3 DNA follows: TGCAGTGCTAGACCCGAGCAGTACTTC. As protein: CSARPEQYF.

This chain links TRBV28 with TRBJ2-3, with D perhaps TRBD1 (6 bases). Deletions cut 5 bases from V and 2 bases from J, with 14 bases between. The V gene's germline CDR1 is MDHEN and CDR2 SYDVKM. The CDR3 length is 15 residues. The CDR3 spells CASSPRTGHTDTQYF. The DNA of the CDR3 is TGTGCCAGCAGTCCCCGGACGGGACACACAGATACGCAGTATTTT.

The V gene is TRBV11-3, the J gene TRBJ2-7; D unresolved. The CDR3 spans 13 residues. The V and J ends lost 3 bases and 1 base respectively, with 7 bases between them. The germline gives CDR1 SGHNT, CDR2 YENEEA. The CDR3 DNA is TGTGCCAGCAGCTTCCCAGATTCCTACGAGCAGTACTTC. This translates into CASSFPDSYEQYF.

This clone was observed once. V usage is TRBV4-3 and J usage is TRBJ2-7; 11 bases line up with TRBD1. After removal of 0 bases from V and 3 bases from J, the junction contained 7 bases not matched to a gene. Germline V lookup: CDR1 LGHNA, CDR2 YSLEER. There are 17 residues in the CDR3. CDR3 sequence (DNA): TGCGCCAGCAGCCAAGATTTGACCGGGACAGGGGGCTACGAGCAGTACTTC. Its translation is CASSQDLTGTGGYEQYF.

V and J are TRBV2 and TRBJ2-5; 8 nucleotides align to TRBD1. V lost 7 bases, J lost 2 bases, and 3 bases stayed unmatched. The CDR3 is 13 amino acids. Germline V CDR1 and CDR2: SNHLY, FYNNEI. The CDR3 sequence is CASIGTGQETQYF. In nucleotides, the CDR3 is TGTGCCAGCATCGGGACAGGACAAGAGACCCAGTACTTC.

V gene TRBV27 combines with J gene TRBJ2-7; D remains unclear. V was pared by 5 bases and J by 1 base, with 12 bases between. The CDR3 has 14 residues. The V gene's germline CDR1 is MNHEY and CDR2 SMNVEV (reference sequence). As DNA, the CDR3 is TGTGCCAGCAGTAACACCGGGTCATCCTACGAGCAGTACTTC. Protein: CASSNTGSSYEQYF.

The genes are TRBV2 and TRBJ2-5; the D is unclear. The CDR3 has 13 amino acids. The V end was cut by 6 bases, the J end by 0 bases, with 8 bases between. The germline CDR1 and CDR2 sequences are SNHLY and FYNNEI. CDR3 in amino acids: CASRETYQETQYF. In DNA form, the CDR3 reads TGTGCCAGCAGGGAAACATACCAAGAGACCCAGTACTTC.

V is TRBV6-5 and J is TRBJ1-2; no definite D call. The CDR3 extends over 12 amino acids. Deletions cut 6 bases from V and 4 bases from J, with 9 bases between. From germline, CDR1 is MNHEY and CDR2 SVGAGI. Written as DNA, the CDR3 is TGTGCCAGCAGGCCGGGGATCTATGGCTACACCTTC. Translated: CASRPGIYGYTF.